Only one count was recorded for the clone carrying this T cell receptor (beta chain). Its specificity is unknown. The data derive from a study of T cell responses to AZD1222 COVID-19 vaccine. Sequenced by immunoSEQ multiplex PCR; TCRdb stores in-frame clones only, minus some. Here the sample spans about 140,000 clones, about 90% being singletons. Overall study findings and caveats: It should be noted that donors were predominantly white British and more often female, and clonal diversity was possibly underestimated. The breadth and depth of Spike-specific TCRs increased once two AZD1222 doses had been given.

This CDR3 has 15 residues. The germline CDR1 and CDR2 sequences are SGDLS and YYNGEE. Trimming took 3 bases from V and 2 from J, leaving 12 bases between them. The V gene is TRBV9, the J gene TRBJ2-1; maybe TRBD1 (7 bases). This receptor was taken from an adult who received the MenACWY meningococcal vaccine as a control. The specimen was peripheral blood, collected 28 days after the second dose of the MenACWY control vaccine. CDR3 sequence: CASSGSRGAYNEQFF. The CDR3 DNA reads TGTGCCAGCAGCGGATCCAGGGGGGCCTACAATGAGCAGTTCTTC.